This note documents a single T cell receptor (beta chain) sequence. The sample originates from a study of control samples from healthy donors and cancer patients. Clones were read by immunoSEQ multiplex PCR, and TCRdb kept only the in-frame ones, dropping some. The sample has about 130,000 clones, roughly 92% seen once; the top ten hold 4.5% to 7%. There are 14 residues in the CDR3. Germline V lookup: CDR1 SGHTA, CDR2 FQGTGA. Trimming shortened V by 4 bases and J by 6 bases, and 15 bases separated the two germline ends. The specimen was blood. The chain is built from TRBV7-3 and TRBJ1-2; D gene ambiguous. The TCR sequence derives from a young man in good health. The CDR3 sequence is CASSSLGYPHGYTF. The CDR3 DNA follows: TGTGCCAGCAGCTCCCTGGGGTATCCGCATGGCTACACCTTC.